Below, 10 T cell receptor beta chains from the same sample are listed, as sequenced in a study of T cells expressing NK-cell markers. TCRdb re-called the 5' RACE reads; one entry per CDR3 protein, DNA not given. The listing contains 500,000 to 700,000 distinct CDR3 sequences. The sample was blood T cells: a sorted CD56 or NKG2C T cell subset, CD4+ or CD8+ T cells, or bulk PBMC T cells (not recorded which). The receptors were sampled from a man younger than 30 in good health.

V gene TRBV30 combines with J gene TRBJ2-3; TCRdb proposes TRBD2, but this gene call is untestable without DNA. Germline V gene sequence: CDR1 GTSNPN, CDR2 SVGIG (reference sequence). CDR3 size: 15 residues. The CDR3 sequence: CAWSLAGGGTDTQYF.

This rearrangement joins TRBV12-3 or TRBV12-4 to TRBJ2-1; there is no DNA to check the TCRdb D call of TRBD2. There are 13 residues in the CDR3. CDR3: CASRTNSGDEQFF.

The gene calls are TRBV4-1 and TRBJ1-2; the D gene TCRdb calls, TRBD1, cannot be checked with no DNA. CDR1 is MGHRA, CDR2 YSYEKL, per germline. CDR3 length: 15 amino acids. The CDR3 region is CASSQTGTGGSGYTF.

J is TRBJ2-1 and V is TRBV5-1; with no DNA, the TCRdb D assignment of TRBD1 cannot be verified. CDR1 SGHRS and CDR2 YFSETQ come from the germline V gene. The CDR3 loop spans 16 amino acids. CDR3: CASSLVTGGRGNEQFF. Full variable domain (remainder filled in from reference TRBV5-1 and TRBJ2-1): KAGVTQTPRYLIKTRGQQVTLSCSPISGHRSVSWYQQTPGQGLQFLFEYFSETQRNKGNFPGRFSGRQFSNSRSEMNVSTLELGDSALYLCASSLVTGGRGNEQFFGPGTRLTVL.

V usage is TRBV7-9 and J usage is TRBJ2-5; TCRdb picks TRBD2, but there is no DNA to check that call. The CDR3 sequence is 13 residues long. Germline CDR1 and CDR2: SEHNR and FQNEAQ (reference sequence). This chain's CDR3 is CALAGREYETQYF.

V usage is TRBV5-1 and J usage is TRBJ1-1. This CDR3 comprises 15 residues. Germline CDR1 is SGHRS and CDR2 is YFSETQ. The CDR3: CASSLNVGLGTEAFF.

The chain combines TRBV27 with TRBJ2-7; with no DNA, the TCRdb D assignment of TRBD2 cannot be verified. CDR1 is MNHEY and CDR2 is SMNVEV in the germline V gene (reference sequence). This CDR3 comprises 14 residues. The CDR3 spells CASRSREGIYEQYF.

The chain carries TRBV29-1 and TRBJ1-2; TCRdb selects TRBD1, and the lack of DNA leaves this call unchecked. CDR1 is SQVTM, CDR2 ANQGSEA, per germline. The CDR3 length is 11 residues. CDR3: CSVGDRSGYTF.

This rearrangement joins TRBV25-1 to TRBJ2-6. This CDR3 comprises 14 residues. Germline assignment: CDR1 MGHDK and CDR2 SYGVNS. This CDR3 reads CASSELDRTHVLTF.

The CDR3 here is CASNLAGQGFIQYF. This sequence joins TRBV12-3 or TRBV12-4 and TRBJ2-4; there is no DNA to check the TCRdb D call of TRBD1. The CDR3 covers 14 residues.